Each of the 30 T cell receptor beta chains below was sequenced from the same sample in a study of T cell responses to AZD1222 COVID-19 vaccine. Sequencing used immunoSEQ multiplex PCR; TCRdb keeps in-frame clones, though not all of them. The table lists just over 80,000 clones, about 90% of them singletons, with 5.7% in the top ten. The material sequenced was peripheral blood, taken on day 0 of AZD1222 vaccination. The receptors come from an adult in good health.

The J gene is TRBJ1-1, the V gene TRBV6-5; D uncertain. Trimming shortened V by 5 bases and J by 7 bases, and 14 bases separated the two germline ends. Per the germline V gene, CDR1 is MNHEY and CDR2 is SVGAGI. The CDR3 runs 13 residues. The CDR3 bases are TGTGCCAGCAGTCCCCGGGCCCTCCTTGAAGCTTTCTTT. Protein product: CASSPRALLEAFF.

The chain uses TRBV9 and TRBJ2-3; tentatively, D is TRBD1 (5 bases). V was shortened by 0 bases and J by 5 bases, with 13 bases between the two germline ends. The CDR3 consists of 15 residues. Per germline, CDR1 SGDLS and CDR2 YYNGEE. The CDR3 region has the DNA TGTGCCAGCAGCGTAGAGGGCAGGGTGGGAGATACGCAGTATTTT. It specifies CASSVEGRVGDTQYF.

This chain joins TRBV30 and TRBJ2-5; D perhaps matches TRBD1 (5 bases). CDR3 length equals 13 residues. CDR1 is GTSNPN and CDR2 is SVGIG in the germline V gene (reference sequence). V lost 5 bases, J lost 4 bases, and 14 bases lay in between. The CDR3 nucleotides read TGTGCCTGGTGGCAGGGTAGGGGAGAGACCCAGTACTTC. Translation: CAWWQGRGETQYF.

The chain recombines TRBV30 with TRBJ1-6; 9 nucleotides agree with TRBD1. The CDR3 has 17 residues. The germline V gene has CDR1 GTSNPN and CDR2 SVGIG (reference sequence). CDR3 DNA sequence: TGTGCGTTAGACAGGGGGGTTGAGAGCTCCTATAATTCACCCCTCCACTTT. Encoded protein: CALDRGVESSYNSPLHF.

This clone was found a few times. This chain connects TRBV18 to TRBJ1-2, with D uncertain. CDR1 and CDR2 (germline): KGHSH, LQKENI. V lost 6 bases to trimming and J lost 0 bases, with 11 bases between them. The CDR3 runs 14 residues. The CDR3 sequence: CASSDKSANYGYTF. CDR3 in DNA: TGTGCCAGCTCCGACAAGAGTGCTAACTATGGCTACACCTTC.

A single count supports this clone. The CDR3 sequence: CASRRGNAMQETQYF. In DNA, the CDR3 is TGTGCCAGCAGACGGGGGAACGCGATGCAAGAGACCCAGTACTTC. The V gene is TRBV6-5, the J gene TRBJ2-5; the D gene is possibly TRBD2 (6 bases). V was pared by 6 bases and J by 2 bases, with 16 bases between. The germline CDR1 and CDR2 sequences are MNHEY and SVGAGI. The CDR3 has 15 residues.

The CDR3 reads CASSPRGGESGNTIYF. The CDR3 nucleotides read TGTGCCAGCAGCCCTAGGGGAGGGGAATCAGGAAACACCATATATTTT. This chain links TRBV7-2 with TRBJ1-3; D is possibly TRBD1 (5 bases). V gave up 5 bases and J gave up 4 bases, with 18 bases separating them. From germline, CDR1 is SGHTA and CDR2 FQGNSA. The CDR3 is 16 amino acids.

V and J are TRBV10-2 and TRBJ1-2; TRBD1 aligns across 9 bases. Looked up from germline, CDR1 is WSHSY and CDR2 is SAAADI. The CDR3 totals 13 residues. The ends lost 8 bases at V and 6 bases at J; junction bases unmatched: 7. CDR3 in DNA: TGCGCCAGCTCACAACAGGGGGCGCATGGCTACACCTTC. Translating gives CASSQQGAHGYTF.

The rearrangement uses TRBV7-2 and TRBJ1-2; D may be TRBD1 (5 bases). The CDR3 runs to 17 residues. The V end was cut by 2 bases, the J end by 8 bases, with 24 bases between. Germline V gene lookup returns CDR1 SGHTA and CDR2 FQGNSA. CDR3 DNA: TGTGCCAGCAGCTTACACTCGACCCGGGGGAACTTCGAGGGCTACACCTTC. Translation gives CASSLHSTRGNFEGYTF.

The V call is TRBV5-1, the J call TRBJ2-5, with TRBD2 matching 8 bases. This CDR3 has 15 residues. Germline CDR1 reads SGHRS; CDR2 reads YFSETQ. The J segment lost 5 bases and the V segment lost 0 bases, leaving 6 bases of the junction unmatched. The CDR3 spells CASSLVSGAGETQYF. For the CDR3, the DNA is TGCGCCAGCAGCTTGGTTAGCGGGGCGGGGGAGACCCAGTACTTC. Looking up the rest from reference TRBV5-1 and TRBJ2-5 gives the full variable domain: KAGVTQTPRYLIKTRGQQVTLSCSPISGHRSVSWYQQTPGQGLQFLFEYFSETQRNKGNFPGRFSGRQFSNSRSEMNVSTLELGDSALYLCASSLVSGAGETQYFGPGTRLLVL.

This rearrangement joins TRBV25-1 to TRBJ2-7; D unresolved. Germline V gene data show CDR1 as MGHDK and CDR2 as SYGVNS. The CDR3 contains 16 residues. V dropped 0 bases and J dropped 0 bases, with 12 bases sitting between them. The CDR3 reads CASSEYKAIYSYEQYF. For the CDR3, the DNA is TGTGCCAGCAGTGAATATAAGGCTATATACTCCTACGAGCAGTACTTC.

The count of this clone is one. The V and J genes are TRBV28 and TRBJ1-6; unclear D gene. The V end lost 10 bases, the J end lost 7 bases, and 8 bases lay between the germline ends. The CDR3 runs to 11 residues. Germline CDR1 MDHEN, CDR2 SYDVKM. CDR3 sequence: CATEKNSPLHF. As DNA, the CDR3 is TGTGCCACCGAAAAGAATTCACCCCTCCACTTT. The whole variable domain, filled in from reference TRBV28 and TRBJ1-6, reads DVKVTQSSRYLVKRTGEKVFLECVQDMDHENMFWYRQDPGLGLRLIYFSYDVKMKEKGDIPEGYSVSREKKERFSLILESASTNQTSMYLCATEKNSPLHFGNGTRLTVT.

The V gene is TRBV13, the J gene TRBJ2-3; 8 nucleotides match TRBD2. The CDR3 extends over 17 amino acids. The V and J ends lost 2 bases and 0 bases, in that order; junction bases with no gene match: 7. Germline V gene sequence: CDR1 PRHDT, CDR2 FYEKMQ (reference sequence). CDR3: CASSLLAGAPSTDTQYF. The CDR3 DNA reads TGTGCCAGCAGCTTACTAGCGGGCGCCCCTAGCACAGATACGCAGTATTTT.

The V and J genes are TRBV6-2 or TRBV6-3 and TRBJ1-1; possibly TRBD1 for D (5 bases). This CDR3 comprises 14 residues. V was trimmed by 2 bases and J by 3 bases, leaving 10 bases between them. CDR1 and CDR2 from the germline V gene are MNHEY and SVGEGT. The CDR3 nucleotides are TGTGCCAGCAGTTACAGGTGGGGGGACACTGAAGCTTTCTTT. Its protein product is CASSYRWGDTEAFF.

The rearrangement joins TRBV7-3 to TRBJ1-2; D call uncertain. Per germline, CDR1 SGHTA and CDR2 FQGTGA. The CDR3 is 13 residues long. V was shortened by 2 bases and J by 2 bases, with 6 bases between the two germline ends. This CDR3 reads CASSLGRNYGYTF. The CDR3 nucleotides are TGTGCCAGCAGCTTAGGGCGGAACTATGGCTACACCTTC.

The chain employs TRBV7-9 and TRBJ2-1; maybe TRBD1 (6 bases). CDR3 length: 15 amino acids. Germline V CDR1 and CDR2: SEHNR, FQNEAQ (reference sequence). V was clipped by 5 bases and J by 6 bases, with 17 bases between them. CDR3 sequence (DNA): TGTGCCAGCAGCGTCAGGGGTGTGCGATCCAATGAGCAGTTCTTC. This sequence encodes CASSVRGVRSNEQFF.

The V call is TRBV19, the J call TRBJ1-6, with D possibly TRBD1 on 5 matching bases. Trimming removed 3 bases at V and 6 bases at J, with 15 bases between. The germline CDR1 and CDR2 sequences are LNHDA and SQIVND (reference sequence). This CDR3 contains 16 residues. Written as DNA, the CDR3 is TGTGCCAGTAGTATTAGACTGGGGCTTAGTAATTCACCCCTCCACTTT. It specifies CASSIRLGLSNSPLHF.

This clone has only a few counts. The rearrangement links TRBV7-3 to TRBJ2-3; D is ambiguous. Germline CDR1 SGHTA, CDR2 FQGTGA. Trimming left V 0 bases short and J 2 bases short, with 9 bases between. The CDR3 runs to 15 residues. The CDR3 nucleotides are TGTGCCAGCAGCTTAACCCAGACCCCCACAGATACGCAGTATTTT. Its protein is CASSLTQTPTDTQYF.

The V call is TRBV15, the J call TRBJ1-1; tentative D call: TRBD1 (6 bases). The CDR3 contains 15 residues. The germline V gene has CDR1 LNHNV and CDR2 YYDKDF (reference sequence). V was cut by 2 bases and J by 4 bases, with 14 bases left in between. CDR3 protein: CATSRHRGAGTEAFF. The CDR3 DNA follows: TGTGCCACCAGCAGACATAGGGGGGCGGGCACTGAAGCTTTCTTT.

The chain recombines TRBV11-3 with TRBJ1-2; 8 positions agree with TRBD1. J lost 6 bases, V lost 5 bases, and 8 bases had no gene match. The germline gives CDR1 SGHNT, CDR2 YENEEA. This CDR3 has 14 residues. The CDR3 DNA reads TGTGCCAGCAGCCCCGGACAGGGATCGCATGGCTACACCTTC. Protein product: CASSPGQGSHGYTF. Based on the CDR3 plus reference TRBV11-3 and TRBJ1-2, the full variable domain is EAGVVQSPRYKIIEKKQPVAFWCNPISGHNTLYWYLQNLGQGPELLIRYENEEAVDDSQLPKDRFSAERLKGVDSTLKIQPAELGDSAVYLCASSPGQGSHGYTFGSGTRLTVV.

This rearrangement joins TRBV7-3 to TRBJ2-1, with a weak D call TRBD1 (5 bases). The CDR3 runs 12 residues. CDR1 is SGHTA and CDR2 is FQGTGA in the germline V gene. Trimming took 5 bases from V and 6 from J, leaving 8 bases between them. CDR3 DNA sequence: TGTGCCAGCAGCGGCACAGGCAATGAGCAGTTCTTC. Protein sequence: CASSGTGNEQFF.

The rearrangement links TRBV10-2 to TRBJ2-7; no firm D call. Germline CDR1 WSHSY, CDR2 SAAADI. CDR3 length equals 13 residues. Trimming pared 7 bases from V and 0 bases from J, leaving 10 bases between. The DNA for the CDR3 is TGCGCCAGCAATGACTTTGACTCCTACGAGCAGTACTTC. Translation gives CASNDFDSYEQYF.

This clone has only a few counts. The CDR3 loop is CASSLNIQGPGDTIYF. The CDR3 bases are TGCGCCAGCAGCTTAAACATTCAGGGACCTGGGGACACCATATATTTT. The chain uses TRBV5-1 and TRBJ1-3, with D perhaps matching TRBD1 (5 bases). V lost 2 bases, J lost 8 bases, and 20 bases lay in between. The CDR3 runs to 16 residues. The germline CDR1 and CDR2 sequences are SGHRS and YFSETQ.

V gene TRBV19 combines with J gene TRBJ1-6, with D tentatively TRBD1 (5 bases). Deletions cut 9 bases from V and 8 bases from J, with 17 bases between. The V gene's germline CDR1 is LNHDA and CDR2 SQIVND (reference sequence). The CDR3 covers 14 residues. CDR3 sequence (DNA): TGTGCCAGCACCTTGAGGAGGGACTATTCACCCCTCCACTTT. Translated: CASTLRRDYSPLHF.

The chain uses TRBV5-6 and TRBJ1-1, with TRBD1 identical over 9 bases. The CDR3 spans 17 residues. Losses at the gene ends were 4 bases for V and 4 bases for J; bases not matched to a gene: 14. Germline CDR1 reads SGHDT; CDR2 reads YYEEEE. As DNA, the CDR3 is TGTGCCAGCAGCCACCGAAATTACAGGGGGCAAAGCACTGAAGCTTTCTTT. Translating gives CASSHRNYRGQSTEAFF.

The rearrangement joins TRBV4-1 to TRBJ1-5; maybe TRBD1 (5 bases). CDR1 is MGHRA and CDR2 is YSYEKL in the germline V gene. The germline V and J ends were trimmed by 0 bases and 4 bases, with 16 bases remaining between them. The CDR3 covers 17 residues. The DNA for the CDR3 is TGCGCCAGCAGCCAAGATTGGGGACCCTCGAGGAATCAGCCCCAGCATTTT. Translated: CASSQDWGPSRNQPQHF.

The rearrangement uses TRBV6-5 and TRBJ2-1, with D possibly matching TRBD1 (7 bases). CDR1 is MNHEY, CDR2 SVGAGI, per germline. The CDR3 contains 14 residues. Trimming shortened V by 6 bases and J by 6 bases, and 15 bases separated the two germline ends. The CDR3 reads CASRRQGEVNEQFF. As DNA, the CDR3 is TGTGCCAGCAGACGTCAGGGGGAGGTCAATGAGCAGTTCTTC.

In this sample, this clone turned up once. V and J are TRBV12-3 or TRBV12-4 and TRBJ1-1; the match to TRBD1 covers 7 bases. The CDR3 is 13 residues long. V was pared by 5 bases and J by 5 bases, with 5 bases of the junction left unmatched. Here the CDR3 reads CASSPDRATEAFF. As DNA, the CDR3 is TGTGCCAGCAGTCCAGACAGGGCTACTGAAGCTTTCTTT.

The rearrangement joins TRBV7-8 to TRBJ2-2, with D tentatively TRBD2 (6 bases). V was cut by 3 bases and J by 5 bases, with 22 bases left in between. Per germline, CDR1 SGHVS and CDR2 FQNEAQ. CDR3 length: 18 amino acids. This CDR3 reads CASSFETPPWGETGELFF. The CDR3 nucleotides read TGTGCCAGCAGCTTCGAGACTCCTCCGTGGGGGGAGACCGGGGAGCTGTTTTTT.

The rearrangement uses TRBV10-2 and TRBJ2-3; TRBD2 is a possible D gene (5 bases). CDR3 length equals 15 residues. CDR1 and CDR2 (germline): WSHSY, SAAADI. The V end lost 7 bases, the J end lost 2 bases, and 16 bases lay between the germline ends. This CDR3 reads CASTERAANTDTQYF. Written as DNA, the CDR3 is TGCGCCAGCACCGAGAGGGCAGCAAACACAGATACGCAGTATTTT.